This T cell receptor (beta chain) was sequenced for a study of T cell repertoires in ileal Crohn's disease. Study-level information: At surgery, about 38% of patients smoked, with median disease duration about eight years. Biopsies of inflamed ileum from the surgical specimen form M0 samples.

V lost 3 bases and J lost 4; bases outside the gene matches: 5. This CDR3 has 14 amino acids. CDR1 and CDR2 (germline): SGHNT, YYREEE (reference sequence). Findings and limits, study-wide: Endoscopic recurrence occurred in every patient whose clonality exceeded 26.8%.

The data were produced by immunoSEQ multiplex PCR, yet TCRdb's version contains in-frame clones alone and is incomplete. The sample lists 15,000 or so clones; around 79% were seen once. This clone is medium-sized by share. Its matching antigen is unknown. Indicated time point: inflamed ileum from the surgical specimen. The sequencing input was ileal tissue. This clonotype was obtained from an adult with Crohn's disease. The chain uses TRBV5-4 and TRBJ1-1; 8 nucleotides align to TRBD1. The CDR3 nucleotides are TGTGCCAGCAGCTCCGGGACAGGCGGCACTGAAGCTTTCTTT. Encoded protein: CASSSGTGGTEAFF.